The rows below give T cell receptor beta chains drawn from one sample of a study of a mutant IDH1 vaccine in newly diagnosed glioma. TCRdb's table, derived via immunoSEQ multiplex PCR, lists solely in-frame clones and lacks some. This sample yields tens of thousands of clones, of which roughly 86% are seen a single time; roughly 2% belongs to the top ten. Their antigens remain unidentified. The material sequenced was PBMCs, taken from a glioma patient whose treatment included an IDH1 peptide vaccine. The receptors come from a man aged 30 to 39 with glioma. The CDR3 runs from the conserved cysteine through the conserved F or W. D genes are given only for firm matches. Where a row states a size, it is once, few, many or the class of an expanded clone; other rows omit it.

.	TRBV28	.	TRBJ2-7	CASGGQPPSEQYF	TGTGCCAGCGGGGGACAACCTCCCAGCGAGCAGTACTTC
.	TRBV7-8	once	TRBJ1-2	CASSGRDGSNYGYTF	TGTGCCAGCAGCGGCCGGGACGGGTCGAACTATGGCTACACCTTC
.	TRBV4-3	.	TRBJ1-2	CASSQEYSTGGYTF	TGCGCCAGCAGCCAAGAATATTCGACGGGGGGCTACACCTTC
.	TRBV10-3	.	TRBJ2-2	CAISGPGSNTGELFF	TGTGCCATCAGTGGTCCGGGTTCGAACACCGGGGAGCTGTTTTTT
.	TRBV6-5	.	TRBJ2-3	CASRASEGTDTQYF	TGTGCCAGCAGGGCTAGCGAGGGGACAGATACGCAGTATTTT
.	TRBV7-3	.	TRBJ2-3	CASSRRGAVTDTQYF	TGTGCCAGCAGCCGCCGGGGGGCGGTGACAGATACGCAGTATTTT
.	TRBV30	.	TRBJ2-3	CAWRLNTDTQYF	TGTGCCTGGAGGTTAAACACAGATACGCAGTATTTT
.	TRBV5-6	.	TRBJ1-6	CASSLGAGGLDSPLHF	TGTGCCAGCAGCTTGGGGGCAGGAGGTCTCGATTCACCCCTCCACTTT
TRBD1	TRBV4-2	.	TRBJ1-4	CASSLFPGTGAEKLFF	TGTGCCAGCAGCCTATTCCCCGGGACAGGGGCTGAAAAACTGTTTTTT
.	TRBV5-4	.	TRBJ2-3	CASSLRTSYTGTQYF	TGTGCCAGCAGCCTCCGGACCTCCTACACAGGTACGCAGTATTTT